The present entry profiles one TCR beta chain with its context. What it recognizes is unknown. UMI-labeled 5' RACE TRB cDNA libraries were prepared from the cells. TCRdb re-called the 5' RACE reads; every CDR3 protein appears as one record, without DNA. The sample is made up of under 8,000 distinct CDR3 sequences, and the top ten hold roughly 1.5% of it. The length of the CDR3 is 11 residues. Germline values: CDR1 SQVTM, CDR2 ANQGSEA. The data were obtained in a study of CXCR3-negative and CXCR3-positive naive CD8 T cells. The study's findings and limits: Naive cells, whether CXCR3-negative or CXCR3-positive, had similar TRBV-TRBJ usage, while memory cells differed. In both naive subsets diversity was comparably high, whereas memory CD8+ cells showed much lower diversity.

The TCR originated in a human donor in good health. Some clones in this sample may be carry-over from other donors' samples. The genes are TRBV29-1 and TRBJ2-1. The sequencing sample was made of naive CXCR3- CD8+ T cells from blood. Subset specified: CD45RO-CCR7+CD27+CD95- naive CD8+ T cells lacking CXCR3 (TNR3-). This chain's CDR3 is CSVVFGNEQFF.